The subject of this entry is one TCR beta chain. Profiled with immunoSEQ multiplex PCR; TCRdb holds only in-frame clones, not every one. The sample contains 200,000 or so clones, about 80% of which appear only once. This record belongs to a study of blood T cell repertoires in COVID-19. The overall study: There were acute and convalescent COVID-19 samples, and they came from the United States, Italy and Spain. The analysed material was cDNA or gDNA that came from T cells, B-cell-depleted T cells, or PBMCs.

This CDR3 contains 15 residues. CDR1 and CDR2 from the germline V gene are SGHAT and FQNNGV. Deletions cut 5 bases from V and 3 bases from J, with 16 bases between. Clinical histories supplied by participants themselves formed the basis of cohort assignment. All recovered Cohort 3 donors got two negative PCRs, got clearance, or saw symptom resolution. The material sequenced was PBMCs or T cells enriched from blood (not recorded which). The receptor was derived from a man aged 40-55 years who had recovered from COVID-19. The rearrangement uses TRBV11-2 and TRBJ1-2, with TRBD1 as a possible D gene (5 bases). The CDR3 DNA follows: TGTGCCAGCAGCGTCGTTGCGGGGACCGACTATGGCTACACCTTC. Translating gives CASSVVAGTDYGYTF.